The 21 T cell receptor beta chains listed next were all sequenced from one sample in a study of blood T cell repertoires in COVID-19. Measured with immunoSEQ multiplex PCR; TCRdb has only the in-frame clones, and not every one. This table holds 100,000 to 140,000 clones, 65% to 80% found once. Sequenced: peripheral blood. The origin of the receptors is a man between 65 and 80 years old with acute or convalescent COVID-19.

This rearrangement joins TRBV6-5 to TRBJ2-7; 10 nucleotides agree with TRBD2. Trimming removed 0 bases from V and 5 bases from J; junction bases left unmatched: 1. The germline V gene has CDR1 MNHEY and CDR2 SVGAGI. This CDR3 is 14 amino acids long. The CDR3 DNA sequence: TGTGCCAGCAGTTACTCTAGCGGGGGGCACGAGCAGTACTTC. As protein: CASSYSSGGHEQYF.

The chain uses TRBV7-9 and TRBJ1-2, with 7 bases matching TRBD1. This CDR3 contains 15 residues. J lost 7 bases, V lost 1 base, and 9 bases had no gene match. The germline V gene has CDR1 SEHNR and CDR2 FQNEAQ (reference sequence). The DNA of the CDR3 is TGTGCCAGCAGCTTAGAAGTGGCCAGGGGGGTTGGCTACACCTTC. Amino acids: CASSLEVARGVGYTF. Based on the CDR3 plus reference TRBV7-9 and TRBJ1-2, the full variable domain is DTGVSQNPRHKITKRGQNVTFRCDPISEHNRLYWYRQTLGQGPEFLTYFQNEAQLEKSRLLSDRFSAERPKGSFSTLEIQRTEQGDSAMYLCASSLEVARGVGYTFGSGTRLTVV.

This clone was counted between two and nine times. The chain links TRBV5-1 to TRBJ1-6, with 8 bases matching TRBD1. Germline lookup yields CDR1 SGHRS and CDR2 YFSETQ. The CDR3 is 13 amino acids. V dropped 5 bases and J dropped 14; count of bases not matched to a gene: 9. CDR3 in DNA: TGCGCCAGCAGGTACGAGACAGGGGCGGCCCTCCACTTT. Its protein is CASRYETGAALHF.

This chain uses TRBV18 with TRBJ2-2, with a tentative D call TRBD2 (5 bases). CDR1 and CDR2 from the germline V gene are KGHSH and LQKENI. Trimming pared 2 bases from V and 0 bases from J, leaving 13 bases between. The CDR3 extends over 17 amino acids. This CDR3 reads CASSPVGLIPNTGELFF. The CDR3 DNA sequence: TGTGCCAGCTCACCAGTCGGACTCATCCCGAACACCGGGGAGCTGTTTTTT. The variable domain in full, completed from reference TRBV18 and TRBJ2-2, reads NAGVMQNPRHLVRRRGQEARLRCSPMKGHSHVYWYRQLPEEGLKFMVYLQKENIIDESGMPKERFSAEFPKEGPSILRIQQVVRGDSAAYFCASSPVGLIPNTGELFFGEGSRLTVL.

The chain has TRBV7-2 and TRBJ1-2, with D tentatively TRBD1 (6 bases). Germline CDR1 reads SGHTA; CDR2 reads FQGNSA. V lost 2 bases, J lost 8 bases, and 15 bases lay in between. CDR3 length equals 14 residues. The CDR3: CASSLRQAPRGYTF. The DNA of the CDR3 is TGTGCCAGCAGCTTAAGACAGGCCCCGCGAGGCTACACCTTC.

V gene TRBV5-1 combines with J gene TRBJ2-2; 9 nucleotides align to TRBD1. This CDR3 contains 14 residues. Germline V lookup: CDR1 SGHRS, CDR2 YFSETQ. Losses at the gene ends were 4 bases for V and 7 bases for J; bases not matched to a gene: 5. DNA for the CDR3: TGCGCCAGCAGCCCGGGGACAGGGAACGGGGAGCTGTTTTTT. Amino acids: CASSPGTGNGELFF.

V usage is TRBV19 and J usage is TRBJ1-6; no definite D call. Germline V lookup: CDR1 LNHDA, CDR2 SQIVND (reference sequence). The CDR3 consists of 12 residues. Trimming removed 4 bases at V and 8 bases at J, with 6 bases between. CDR3 bases: TGTGCCAGTAGTAGAGGAGATTCACCCCTCCACTTT. This translates into CASSRGDSPLHF.

This chain links TRBV4-1 with TRBJ1-6; no definite D call. Germline V gene data show CDR1 as MGHRA and CDR2 as YSYEKL. Deletions cut 0 bases from V and 8 bases from J, with 11 bases between. This CDR3 region has 15 residues. In DNA, the CDR3 is TGCGCCAGCAGCCAAGAAGCACTTCGGGATTCACCCCTCCACTTT. As protein: CASSQEALRDSPLHF.

This sequence joins TRBV27 and TRBJ2-4; TRBD2 is a possible D gene (6 bases). The CDR3 consists of 14 residues. V lost 3 bases, J lost 6 bases, and 12 bases lay in between. Germline V gene sequence: CDR1 MNHEY, CDR2 SMNVEV (reference sequence). CDR3 protein: CASSFRGGGNIQYF. Written as DNA, the CDR3 is TGTGCCAGCAGTTTTCGGGGAGGCGGAAACATTCAGTACTTC.

This clone was recorded once. The chain couples TRBV5-1 to TRBJ2-3; weak D call: TRBD1 (6 bases). The CDR3 covers 14 residues. Trimming shortened V by 0 bases and J by 5 bases, and 10 bases separated the two germline ends. Germline CDR1 SGHRS, CDR2 YFSETQ. Here the CDR3 reads CASSLGQGLDTQYF. The CDR3 DNA follows: TGCGCCAGCAGCTTGGGGCAGGGGCTAGATACGCAGTATTTT.

CDR3 coding DNA: TGCGCCAGCAGACTAGCGCCTAGCACAGATACGCAGTATTTT. Its protein is CASRLAPSTDTQYF. The V call is TRBV5-1, the J call TRBJ2-3; 7 bases are a match to TRBD2. With V trimmed by 5 bases and J by 0 bases, 3 bases remained unmatched. The CDR3 totals 14 residues. Germline loops: CDR1 SGHRS, CDR2 YFSETQ.

V gene TRBV5-1 combines with J gene TRBJ1-1; possible D gene TRBD1, 5 bases. Deletions cut 2 bases from V and 3 bases from J, with 17 bases between. The V gene's germline CDR1 is SGHRS and CDR2 YFSETQ. CDR3 size: 16 residues. Here the CDR3 reads CASSFGIRAEDTEAFF. The CDR3 DNA is TGCGCCAGCAGCTTTGGAATCAGGGCCGAGGACACTGAAGCTTTCTTT.

V and J are TRBV7-9 and TRBJ1-1; D ambiguous. Germline CDR1 is SEHNR and CDR2 is FQNEAQ (reference sequence). CDR3 length equals 12 residues. V lost 2 bases and J lost 7, with 8 bases in between. CDR3 loop: CASSLTGFEAFF. The DNA of the CDR3 is TGTGCCAGCAGCTTAACGGGGTTTGAAGCTTTCTTT.

The chain combines TRBV18 with TRBJ2-2, with D possibly being TRBD1 (5 bases). V lost 3 bases and J lost 1, with 12 bases in between. The CDR3 is made up of 16 amino acids. CDR1 and CDR2 from the germline V gene are KGHSH and LQKENI. The CDR3 reads CASSPRPQGNTGELFF. CDR3 nucleotide sequence: TGTGCCAGCTCACCGCGCCCTCAGGGGAACACCGGGGAGCTGTTTTTT.

The CDR3 protein is CASSYSGSGGSYEQYF. The DNA of the CDR3 is TGTGCCAGCAGTTACTCGGGAAGCGGGGGGTCCTACGAGCAGTACTTC. This chain joins TRBV6-5 and TRBJ2-7; 9 nucleotides agree with TRBD2. The trim removed 0 bases at V and 1 base at J, leaving 4 bases unmatched. Germline CDR1 is MNHEY and CDR2 is SVGAGI. There are 16 residues in the CDR3.

This clone was seen just once. The rearrangement links TRBV7-6 to TRBJ1-2; 10 positions match TRBD1. Germline trimming cut 5 bases from V and 4 bases from J; bases unmatched to any gene: 4. This CDR3 region has 14 residues. Germline V CDR1 and CDR2: SGHVS, FNYEAQ. For the CDR3, the DNA is TGTGCCAGCAGCCCCGGACAGGGGGGCTATGGCTACACCTTC. Translation: CASSPGQGGYGYTF.

V usage is TRBV3-1 (or the pseudogene TRBV3-2) and J usage is TRBJ1-6; D may be TRBD1 (6 bases). The CDR3 is made up of 16 amino acids. Per germline, CDR1 LGHDT and CDR2 YNNKEL (reference sequence). The germline V and J ends were trimmed by 4 bases and 5 bases, with 15 bases remaining between them. CDR3 sequence: CASSRFRTDDNSPLHF. The CDR3 nucleotides read TGTGCCAGCAGCCGGTTCCGGACAGATGATAATTCACCCCTCCACTTT.

This clone has a handful of counts. The rearrangement links TRBV12-3 or TRBV12-4 to TRBJ2-1; D is possibly TRBD2 (5 bases). V was cut by 6 bases and J by 8 bases, with 14 bases left in between. The CDR3 has 13 residues. CDR3 coding DNA: TGTGCCAGCAGACCGGCGGGTTCCGATGAGCAGTTCTTC. Its protein product is CASRPAGSDEQFF.

This chain connects TRBV18 to TRBJ1-1, with TRBD1 as a possible D gene (5 bases). Germline V gene data show CDR1 as KGHSH and CDR2 as LQKENI. The V end lost 10 bases, the J end lost 5 bases, and 17 bases lay between the germline ends. The CDR3 length is 13 residues. DNA for the CDR3: TGTGCCACGCGGGGCTCAGTATCGACTGAAGCTTTCTTT. Translated: CATRGSVSTEAFF.

This rearrangement joins TRBV6-7 to TRBJ2-1; possibly TRBD1 for D (6 bases). TRBV6-7 belongs to the ORF category, with a function that is uncertain. CDR3 length: 15 amino acids. V gave up 7 bases and J gave up 5 bases, with 18 bases separating them. CDR3 nucleotides: TGTGCCAGCATATGGGACAAATACAGGGACAATGAGCAGTTCTTC. Protein: CASIWDKYRDNEQFF.

This clone was counted between two and nine times. The V and J genes are TRBV28 and TRBJ1-5, with D possibly matching TRBD1 (5 bases). The CDR3 extends over 13 amino acids. Germline CDR1 and CDR2: MDHEN and SYDVKM. The V end lost 5 bases, the J end lost 5 bases, and 10 bases lay between the germline ends. The CDR3 spells CASSTPGHQPQHF. CDR3 DNA: TGTGCCAGCAGTACACCAGGGCATCAGCCCCAGCATTTT.